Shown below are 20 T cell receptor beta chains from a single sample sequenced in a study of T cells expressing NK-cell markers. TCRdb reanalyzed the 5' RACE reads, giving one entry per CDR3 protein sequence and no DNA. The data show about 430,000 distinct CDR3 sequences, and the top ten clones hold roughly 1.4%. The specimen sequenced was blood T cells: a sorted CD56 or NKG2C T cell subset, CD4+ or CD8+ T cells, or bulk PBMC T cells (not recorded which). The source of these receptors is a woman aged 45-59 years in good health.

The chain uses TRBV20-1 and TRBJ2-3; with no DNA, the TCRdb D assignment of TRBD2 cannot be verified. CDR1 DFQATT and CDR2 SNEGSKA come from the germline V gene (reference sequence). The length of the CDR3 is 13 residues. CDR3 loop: CSANRDYTDTQYF.

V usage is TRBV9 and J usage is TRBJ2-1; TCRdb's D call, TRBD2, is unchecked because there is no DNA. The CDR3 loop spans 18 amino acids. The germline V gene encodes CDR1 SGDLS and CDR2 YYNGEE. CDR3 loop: CASSVSIAGGERVVEQFF. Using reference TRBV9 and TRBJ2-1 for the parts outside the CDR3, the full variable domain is DSGVTQTPKHLITATGQRVTLRCSPRSGDLSVYWYQQSLDQGLQFLIQYYNGEERAKGNILERFSAQQFPDLHSELNLSSLELGDSALYFCASSVSIAGGERVVEQFFGPGTRLTVL.

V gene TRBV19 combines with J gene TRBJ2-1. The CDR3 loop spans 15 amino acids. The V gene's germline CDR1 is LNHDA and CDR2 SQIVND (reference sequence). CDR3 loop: CASSIDPSAYNEQFF.

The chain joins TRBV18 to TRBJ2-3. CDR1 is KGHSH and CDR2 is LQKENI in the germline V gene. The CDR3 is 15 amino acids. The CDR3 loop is CASSPLQASSDTQYF.

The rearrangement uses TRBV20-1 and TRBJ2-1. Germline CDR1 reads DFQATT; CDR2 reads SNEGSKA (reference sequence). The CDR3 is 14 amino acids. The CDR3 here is CSARIWRIGNEQFF.

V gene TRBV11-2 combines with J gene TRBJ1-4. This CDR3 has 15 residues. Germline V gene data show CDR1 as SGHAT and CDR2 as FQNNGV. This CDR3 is CASSLDHGKSEKLFF.

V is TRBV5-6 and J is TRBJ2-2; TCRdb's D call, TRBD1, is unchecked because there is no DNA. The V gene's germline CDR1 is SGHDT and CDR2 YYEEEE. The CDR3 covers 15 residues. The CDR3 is CASKGQGATTGELFF.

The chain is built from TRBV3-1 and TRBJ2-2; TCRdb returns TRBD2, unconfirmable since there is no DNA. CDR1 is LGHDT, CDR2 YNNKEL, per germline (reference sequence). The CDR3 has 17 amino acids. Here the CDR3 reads CASSRRLAGGGTGELFF.

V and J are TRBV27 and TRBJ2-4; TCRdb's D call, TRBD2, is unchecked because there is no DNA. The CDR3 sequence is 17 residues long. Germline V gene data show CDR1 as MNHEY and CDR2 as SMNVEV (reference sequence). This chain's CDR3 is CASSFRGSSQGKNIQYF.

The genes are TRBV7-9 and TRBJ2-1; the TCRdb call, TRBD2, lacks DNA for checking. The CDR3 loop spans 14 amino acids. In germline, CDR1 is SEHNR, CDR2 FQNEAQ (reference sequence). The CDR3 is CASSLSGSGNEQFF.

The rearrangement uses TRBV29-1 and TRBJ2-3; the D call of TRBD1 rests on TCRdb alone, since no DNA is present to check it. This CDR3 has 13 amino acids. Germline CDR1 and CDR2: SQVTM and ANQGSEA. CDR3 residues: CSVSQAGPDTQYF.

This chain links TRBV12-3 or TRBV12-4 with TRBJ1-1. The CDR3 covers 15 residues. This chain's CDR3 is CASSLGMGTAGEAFF.

The CDR3 spells CASSLEAPLDGTDTQYF. V and J are TRBV4-1 and TRBJ2-3; TCRdb's D gene call, TRBD2, goes unchecked for lack of DNA. CDR1 and CDR2 (germline): MGHRA, YSYEKL. The CDR3 spans 17 residues.

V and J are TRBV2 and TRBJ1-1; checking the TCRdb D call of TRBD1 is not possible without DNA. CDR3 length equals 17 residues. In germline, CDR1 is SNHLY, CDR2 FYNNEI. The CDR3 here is CASSEADRGWRNTEAFF.

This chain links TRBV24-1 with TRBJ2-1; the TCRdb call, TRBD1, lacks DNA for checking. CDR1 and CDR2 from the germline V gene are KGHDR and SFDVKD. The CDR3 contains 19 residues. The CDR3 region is CATSDPISTGRRSYNEQFF.

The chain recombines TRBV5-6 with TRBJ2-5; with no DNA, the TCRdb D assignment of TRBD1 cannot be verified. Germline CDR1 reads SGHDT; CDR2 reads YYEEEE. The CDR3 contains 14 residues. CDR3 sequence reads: CASNEGGGEETQYF.

The CDR3 loop is CASSLGQGGRLNIQYF. V gene TRBV5-1 combines with J gene TRBJ2-4; there is no DNA to check the TCRdb D call of TRBD1. Germline V lookup: CDR1 SGHRS, CDR2 YFSETQ. The CDR3 is 16 residues long. Combining the CDR3 with reference TRBV5-1 and TRBJ2-4 gives the whole variable domain KAGVTQTPRYLIKTRGQQVTLSCSPISGHRSVSWYQQTPGQGLQFLFEYFSETQRNKGNFPGRFSGRQFSNSRSEMNVSTLELGDSALYLCASSLGQGGRLNIQYFGAGTRLSVL.

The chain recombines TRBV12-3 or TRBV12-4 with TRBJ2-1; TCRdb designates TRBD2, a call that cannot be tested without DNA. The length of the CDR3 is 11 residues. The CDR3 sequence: CASSSGGEQFF.

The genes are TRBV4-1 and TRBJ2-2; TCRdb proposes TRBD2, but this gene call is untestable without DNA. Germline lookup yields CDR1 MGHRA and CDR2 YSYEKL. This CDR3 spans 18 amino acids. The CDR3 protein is CASSQDPRAPGDTGELFF.

The CDR3 protein is CSASGLVETQYF. The chain joins TRBV20-1 to TRBJ2-5; TCRdb designates TRBD2, a call that cannot be tested without DNA. CDR1 and CDR2 (germline): DFQATT, SNEGSKA (reference sequence). The CDR3 consists of 12 residues.